These T cell receptor beta chains were read from a single sample in a study of graft-versus-host responses after intestinal transplantation. Sequencing was performed with immunoSEQ multiplex PCR; in TCRdb, only in-frame clones are kept and a portion is missing. The sample has about 130,000 clones; around 94% are singletons. These receptors are not linked to any known antigen. The sequencing here drew on unstimulated CD4+ T cells sorted from spleen or lymph node cells, taken before intestinal transplant. The receptors stem from a human donor who received an intestinal transplant. CDR3s include the opening cysteine and the closing phenylalanine or tryptophan. D genes are given only for firm matches. For some rows the clone size is stated as once, few or many, or as a class when expanded; others skip it.

v_call: TRBV4-2
j_call: TRBJ2-1
d_call: TRBD2
clone_size: .
cdr3_nt: TGTGCCAGCAGCCAAGATCTAGGGCGGGGGGGGTTCTACAATGAGCAGTTCTTC
cdr3_aa: CASSQDLGRGGFYNEQFF

v_call: TRBV7-9
j_call: TRBJ1-1
d_call: .
clone_size: once
cdr3_nt: TGTGCCAGCAGCTTGGGGCAGTCGAACACTGAAGCTTTCTTT
cdr3_aa: CASSLGQSNTEAFF

v_call: TRBV14
j_call: TRBJ1-2
d_call: .
clone_size: .
cdr3_nt: TGTGCCAGCAGCCAATCTATACTCTATGGCTACACCTTC
cdr3_aa: CASSQSILYGYTF

v_call: TRBV29-1
j_call: TRBJ1-2
d_call: .
clone_size: .
cdr3_nt: TGCAGCGTTGGGGCAGGGGAGGTGGGCTACACCTTC
cdr3_aa: CSVGAGEVGYTF

v_call: TRBV29-1
j_call: TRBJ1-1
d_call: .
clone_size: .
cdr3_nt: TGCAGCGTTCGGTACCCAGGGAGGGGGGACACTGAAGCTTTCTTT
cdr3_aa: CSVRYPGRGDTEAFF

v_call: TRBV1
j_call: TRBJ2-5
d_call: .
clone_size: .
cdr3_nt: TGCACCAGCAGCCCTGAGGTAGCGGGGGGGCCTTGGGAGACCCAGTACTTC
cdr3_aa: CTSSPEVAGGPWETQYF

v_call: TRBV2
j_call: TRBJ2-3
d_call: .
clone_size: .
cdr3_nt: TGTGCCAGCAGTGAAAAGGGTCTGGATACGCAGTATTTT
cdr3_aa: CASSEKGLDTQYF

v_call: TRBV7-2
j_call: TRBJ2-5
d_call: .
clone_size: .
cdr3_nt: TGTGCCAGCAGCCAGGGAGAGACCCAGTACTTC
cdr3_aa: CASSQGETQYF

v_call: TRBV10-1
j_call: TRBJ2-1
d_call: TRBD2
clone_size: .
cdr3_nt: TGCGCCAGCAGTGAAGGGACTAGCATCAATGAGCAGTTCTTC
cdr3_aa: CASSEGTSINEQFF

v_call: TRBV21-1
j_call: TRBJ2-7
d_call: .
clone_size: .
cdr3_nt: TGTGCCAGCCGCTCGTCTACAGGGGCGACCTCCTACGAGCAGTACTTC
cdr3_aa: CASRSSTGATSYEQYF

v_call: TRBV10-3
j_call: TRBJ1-1
d_call: TRBD1
clone_size: .
cdr3_nt: TGTGCCATCAGCTCGGACAGGCAAAACACTGAAGCTTTCTTT
cdr3_aa: CAISSDRQNTEAFF

v_call: TRBV6-5
j_call: TRBJ1-5
d_call: .
clone_size: once
cdr3_nt: TGTGCCAGCAGTGAACGACAGCGCAATCAGCCCCAGCATTTT
cdr3_aa: CASSERQRNQPQHF

v_call: TRBV5-1
j_call: TRBJ2-1
d_call: .
clone_size: .
cdr3_nt: TGCGCCAGCAGCTCCCCGACCTACAATGAGCAGTTCTTC
cdr3_aa: CASSSPTYNEQFF

v_call: TRBV11-3
j_call: TRBJ1-4
d_call: .
clone_size: few
cdr3_nt: TGTGCCAGCAGCCATTACCCGACGGAAACTAATGAAAAACTGTTTTTT
cdr3_aa: CASSHYPTETNEKLFF

v_call: TRBV7-9
j_call: TRBJ2-5
d_call: .
clone_size: .
cdr3_nt: TGTGCCAGCAGCTTGATGTGGCAGATGGAGACCCAGTACTTC
cdr3_aa: CASSLMWQMETQYF

v_call: TRBV18
j_call: TRBJ2-5
d_call: .
clone_size: .
cdr3_nt: TGTGCCAGCTCACTTGGACGGACGGAAGAGACCCAGTACTTC
cdr3_aa: CASSLGRTEETQYF

v_call: TRBV5-6
j_call: TRBJ2-7
d_call: .
clone_size: .
cdr3_nt: TGTGCCAGCAGCTTGACCGGGGGTGGGAACGAGCAGTACTTC
cdr3_aa: CASSLTGGGNEQYF

v_call: TRBV7-3
j_call: TRBJ2-1
d_call: .
clone_size: once
cdr3_nt: TGTGCCAGCAGCCCCGGGGCGAACTCCTACAATGAGCAGTTCTTC
cdr3_aa: CASSPGANSYNEQFF